This T cell receptor beta chain was profiled in a study of CD8 T cells in Susac syndrome. To note about this clonotype: The target antigen is unknown.

Overall study findings and caveats: Within Susac syndrome CD4+ T cell repertoires, clonal expansion was not evident.

In blood CD8+ and CD4+ T cells, TCR beta underwent sequencing. RNA was extracted with the RNeasy kit, and a quantity of roughly 0.45 to 1 ug was reverse transcribed using random hexamers. TCRdb reanalysed the immunoSEQ multiplex PCR reads using MiXCR and keeps one entry per CDR3 protein. The sample holds about 240,000 distinct CDR3 sequences, about 96% seen once. Sequenced material: CD4+ T cells from PBMCs. The receptor comes from a human donor with Susac syndrome.

Written as DNA, the CDR3 is TGTGCCACCAGTGATGGGATCGAAGCTTTCTTT. Protein product: CATSDGIEAFF. V is TRBV24-1 and J is TRBJ1-1; D is unresolved. The germline V and J ends were trimmed by 3 bases and 8 bases, with 6 bases remaining between them. The CDR3 runs to 11 residues. CDR1 KGHDR and CDR2 SFDVKD come from the germline V gene.